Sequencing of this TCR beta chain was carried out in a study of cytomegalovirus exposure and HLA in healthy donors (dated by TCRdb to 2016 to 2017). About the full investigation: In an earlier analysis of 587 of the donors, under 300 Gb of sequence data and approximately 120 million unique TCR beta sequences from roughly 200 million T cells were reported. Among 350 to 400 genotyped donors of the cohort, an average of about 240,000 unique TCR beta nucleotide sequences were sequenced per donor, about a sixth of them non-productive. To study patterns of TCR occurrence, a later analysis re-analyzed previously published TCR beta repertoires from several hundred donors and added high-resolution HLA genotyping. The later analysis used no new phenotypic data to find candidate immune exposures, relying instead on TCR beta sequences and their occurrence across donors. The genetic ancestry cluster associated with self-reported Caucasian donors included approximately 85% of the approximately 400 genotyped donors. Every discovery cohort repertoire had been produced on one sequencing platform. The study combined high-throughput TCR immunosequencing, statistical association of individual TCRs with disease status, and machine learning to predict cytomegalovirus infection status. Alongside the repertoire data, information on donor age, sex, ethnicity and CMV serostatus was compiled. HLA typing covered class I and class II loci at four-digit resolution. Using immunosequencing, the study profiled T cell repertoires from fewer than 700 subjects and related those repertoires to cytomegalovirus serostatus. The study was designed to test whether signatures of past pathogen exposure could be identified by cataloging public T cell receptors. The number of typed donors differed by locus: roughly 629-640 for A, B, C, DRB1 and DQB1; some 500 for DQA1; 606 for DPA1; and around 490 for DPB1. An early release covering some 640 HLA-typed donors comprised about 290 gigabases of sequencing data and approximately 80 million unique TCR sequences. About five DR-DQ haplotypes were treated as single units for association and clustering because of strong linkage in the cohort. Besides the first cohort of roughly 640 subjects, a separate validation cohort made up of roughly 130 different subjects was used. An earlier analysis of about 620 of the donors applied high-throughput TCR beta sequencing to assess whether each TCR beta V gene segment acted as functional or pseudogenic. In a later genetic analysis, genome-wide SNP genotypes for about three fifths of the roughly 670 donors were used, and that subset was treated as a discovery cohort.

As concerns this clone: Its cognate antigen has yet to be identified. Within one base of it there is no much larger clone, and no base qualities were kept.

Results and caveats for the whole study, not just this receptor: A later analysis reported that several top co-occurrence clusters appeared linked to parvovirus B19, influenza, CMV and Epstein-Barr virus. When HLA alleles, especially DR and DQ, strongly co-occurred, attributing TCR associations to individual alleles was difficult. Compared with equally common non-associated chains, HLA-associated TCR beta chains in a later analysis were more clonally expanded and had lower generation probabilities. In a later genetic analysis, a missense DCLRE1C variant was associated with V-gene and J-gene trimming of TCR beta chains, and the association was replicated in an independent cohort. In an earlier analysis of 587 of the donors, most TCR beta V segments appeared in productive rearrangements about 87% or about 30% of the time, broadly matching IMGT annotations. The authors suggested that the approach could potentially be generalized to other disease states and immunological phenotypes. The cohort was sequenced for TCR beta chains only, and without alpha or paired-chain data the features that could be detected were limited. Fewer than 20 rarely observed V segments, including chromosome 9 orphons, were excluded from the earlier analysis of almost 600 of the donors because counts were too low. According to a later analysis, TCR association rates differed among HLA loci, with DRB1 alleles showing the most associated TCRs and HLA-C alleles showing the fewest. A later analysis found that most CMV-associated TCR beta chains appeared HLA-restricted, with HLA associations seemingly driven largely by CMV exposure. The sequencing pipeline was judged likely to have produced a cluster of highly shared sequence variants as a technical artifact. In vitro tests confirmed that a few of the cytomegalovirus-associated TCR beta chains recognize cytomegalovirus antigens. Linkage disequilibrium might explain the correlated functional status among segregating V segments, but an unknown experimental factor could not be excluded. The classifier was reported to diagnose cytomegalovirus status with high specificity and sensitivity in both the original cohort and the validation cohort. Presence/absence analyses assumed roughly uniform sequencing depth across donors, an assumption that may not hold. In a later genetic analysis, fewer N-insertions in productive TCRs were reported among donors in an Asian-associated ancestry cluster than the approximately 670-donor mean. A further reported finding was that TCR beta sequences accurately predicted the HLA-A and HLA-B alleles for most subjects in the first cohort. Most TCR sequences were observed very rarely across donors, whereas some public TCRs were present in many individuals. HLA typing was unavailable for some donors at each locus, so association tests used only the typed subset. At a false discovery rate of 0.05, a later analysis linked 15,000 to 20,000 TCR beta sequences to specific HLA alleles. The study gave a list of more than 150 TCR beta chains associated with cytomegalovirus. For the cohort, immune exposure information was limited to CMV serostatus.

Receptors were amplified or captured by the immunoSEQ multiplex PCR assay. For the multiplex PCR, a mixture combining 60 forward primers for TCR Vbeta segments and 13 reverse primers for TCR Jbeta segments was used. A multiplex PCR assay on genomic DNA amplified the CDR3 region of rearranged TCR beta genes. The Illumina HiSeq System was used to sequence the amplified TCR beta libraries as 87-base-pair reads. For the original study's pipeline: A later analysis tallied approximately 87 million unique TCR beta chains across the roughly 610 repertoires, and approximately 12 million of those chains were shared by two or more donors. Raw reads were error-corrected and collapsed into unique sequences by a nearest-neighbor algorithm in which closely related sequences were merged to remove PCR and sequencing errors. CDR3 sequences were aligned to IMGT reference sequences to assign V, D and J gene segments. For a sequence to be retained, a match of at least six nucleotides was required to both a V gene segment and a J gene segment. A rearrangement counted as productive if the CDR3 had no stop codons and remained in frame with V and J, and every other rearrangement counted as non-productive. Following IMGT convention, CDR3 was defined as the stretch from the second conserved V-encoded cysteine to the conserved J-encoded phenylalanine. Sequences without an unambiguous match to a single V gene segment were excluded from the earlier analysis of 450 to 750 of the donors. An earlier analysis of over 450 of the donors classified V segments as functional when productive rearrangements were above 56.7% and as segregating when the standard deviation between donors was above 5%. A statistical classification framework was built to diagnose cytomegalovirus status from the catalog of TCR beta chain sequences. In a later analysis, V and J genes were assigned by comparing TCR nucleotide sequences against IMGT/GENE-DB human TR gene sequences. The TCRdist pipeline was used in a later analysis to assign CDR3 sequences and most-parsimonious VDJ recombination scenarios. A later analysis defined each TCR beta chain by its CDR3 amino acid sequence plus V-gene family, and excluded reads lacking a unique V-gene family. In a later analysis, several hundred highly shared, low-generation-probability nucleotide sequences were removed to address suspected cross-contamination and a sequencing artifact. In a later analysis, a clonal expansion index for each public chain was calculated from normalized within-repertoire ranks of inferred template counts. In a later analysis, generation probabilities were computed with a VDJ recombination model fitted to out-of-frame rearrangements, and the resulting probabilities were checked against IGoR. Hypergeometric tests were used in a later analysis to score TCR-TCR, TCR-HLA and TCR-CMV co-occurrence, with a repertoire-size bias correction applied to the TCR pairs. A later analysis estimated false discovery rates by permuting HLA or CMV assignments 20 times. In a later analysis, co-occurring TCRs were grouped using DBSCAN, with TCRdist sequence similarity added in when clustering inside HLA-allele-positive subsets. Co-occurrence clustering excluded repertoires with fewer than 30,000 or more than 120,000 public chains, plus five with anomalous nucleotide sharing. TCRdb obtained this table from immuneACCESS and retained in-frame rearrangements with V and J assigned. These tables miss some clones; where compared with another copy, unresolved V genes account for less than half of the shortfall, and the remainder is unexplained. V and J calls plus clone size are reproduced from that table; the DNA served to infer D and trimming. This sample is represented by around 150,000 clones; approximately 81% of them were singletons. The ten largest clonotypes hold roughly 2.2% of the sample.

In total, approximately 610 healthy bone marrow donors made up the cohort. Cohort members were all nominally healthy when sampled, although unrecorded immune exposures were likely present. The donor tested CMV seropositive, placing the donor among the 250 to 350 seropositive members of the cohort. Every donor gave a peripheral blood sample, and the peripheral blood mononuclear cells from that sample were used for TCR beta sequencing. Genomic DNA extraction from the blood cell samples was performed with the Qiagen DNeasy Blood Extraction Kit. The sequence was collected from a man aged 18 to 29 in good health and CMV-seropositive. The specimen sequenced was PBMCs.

The sequenced DNA: TGTGCCAGCTCACCACTACCCGCTGACAGGCCCGACGAGCAGTACTTC. Translated, it reads CASSPLPADRPDEQYF. The chain was built from TRBV18 and TRBJ2-7; TRBD1 could be the D gene, as 6 bases match. The CDR3 runs 16 residues from the cysteine to the phenylalanine. The only DNA kept is the CDR3, 48 bases in frame from the first base. CDR1 and CDR2 (KGHSH, LQKENI) derive from the germline V gene. Between the V and J ends, shortened by 1 base and 5 bases respectively, the junction contains 18 bases.